This TCR beta chain comes out of a study of a mutant IDH1 vaccine in newly diagnosed glioma. Study details: Patients had received radiotherapy, temozolomide, or both previously, most receiving both.

Clones were sequenced by immunoSEQ multiplex PCR, and TCRdb holds only the in-frame ones, with some missing. The repertoire holds 60,000 to 75,000 clones, with 83% as singletons. Documented time point: baseline, week 1 (first vaccination visit). The treatment denotes: pre-vaccination baseline after standard-of-care therapy. The TCR was taken from a woman younger than 30 with glioma. Some clones in this sample may be carry-over from other donors' samples. The sequences come from peripheral blood mononuclear cells (PBMCs), collected from a glioma patient treated with radiotherapy, temozolomide or both.

Written as DNA, the CDR3 is TGTGCCAGCAGGACCGGACAGGGGGCCTACGAGCAGTACTTC. Residues: CASRTGQGAYEQYF. The V call is TRBV5-4, the J call TRBJ2-7, with TRBD1 matching 10 bases. CDR3 length: 14 amino acids. The germline gives CDR1 SGHNT, CDR2 YYREEE (reference sequence). The J segment lost 2 bases and the V segment lost 5 bases, leaving 4 bases of the junction unmatched.